This T cell receptor beta chain was recorded in a study of beta chain features in type 1 diabetes. Comment on this clone: No antigen is known for it.

Reverse transcription of all isolated RNA meant that expressed TCRB transcripts were sequenced. Sequencing used immunoSEQ multiplex PCR; TCRdb keeps in-frame clones, though not all of them. The data contain a few hundred thousand clones, 27% of them singletons. Sorted CD4+ subsets: naive, central memory, regulatory, stem cell-like memory (CD45RO/CCR7/CD25/CD127/CD95/CD27 panel). Study conclusions and caveats: When VDJ junctions were examined, type 1 diabetes patients showed fewer insertions and more deletions.

Sequenced: central memory CD4+ T cells from blood. The source is a man aged 30 to 39 in good health.

The CDR3 DNA follows: TGTGCCAGCACCTCGGACAGGGCAGGCTATGGCTACACCTTC. Translating it yields CASTSDRAGYGYTF. The chain combines TRBV5-6 with TRBJ1-2, with 8 bases that match TRBD1. Germline V gene sequence: CDR1 SGHDT, CDR2 YYEEEE. The trim removed 6 bases at V and 4 bases at J, leaving 8 bases unmatched. The CDR3 is 14 residues long.